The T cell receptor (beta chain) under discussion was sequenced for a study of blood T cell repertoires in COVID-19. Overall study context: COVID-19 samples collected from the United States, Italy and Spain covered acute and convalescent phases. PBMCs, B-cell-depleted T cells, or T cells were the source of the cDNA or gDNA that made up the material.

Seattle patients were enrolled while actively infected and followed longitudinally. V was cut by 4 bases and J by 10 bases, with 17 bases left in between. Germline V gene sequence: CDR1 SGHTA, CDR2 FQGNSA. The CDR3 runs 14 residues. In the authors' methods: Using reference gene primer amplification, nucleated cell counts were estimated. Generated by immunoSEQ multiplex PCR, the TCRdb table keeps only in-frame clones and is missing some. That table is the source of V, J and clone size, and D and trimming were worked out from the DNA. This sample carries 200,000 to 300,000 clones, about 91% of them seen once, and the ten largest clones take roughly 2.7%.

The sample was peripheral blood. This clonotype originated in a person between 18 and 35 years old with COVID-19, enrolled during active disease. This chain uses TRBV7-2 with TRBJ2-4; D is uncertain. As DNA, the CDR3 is TGTGCCAGCAGCTCCCCCTTGAGTTGGGCGATTCAGTACTTC. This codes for CASSSPLSWAIQYF.